The subject of this entry is one T cell receptor (beta chain). The antigen is undetermined. This sample was taken from a study of OX40 agonist ivuxolimab in advanced cancers. Study context: Males comprised about 78% of the group, whose mean age was roughly 64 years (range 23 to 79).

Broader study findings: Nonresponders, in some cases, also had low normalized T-cell clonal expansion.

Sequenced by immunoSEQ multiplex PCR; TCRdb stores in-frame clones only, minus some. The table includes about 58,000 clones, 80% to 90% detected once. The CDR3 sequence is 15 residues long. Germline V CDR1 and CDR2: SGHTA, FQGNSA. The V segment lost 4 bases and the J segment 0 bases; nucleotides outside the gene matches: 5. The receptor was isolated from an adult with an advanced solid tumor such as melanoma, head and neck, liver or kidney cancer. V and J are TRBV7-2 and TRBJ1-2; TRBD1 aligns across 7 bases. The source material was CD4+ or CD8+ T cells sorted from blood, sampled in a trial of the OX40 agonist ivuxolimab. Here the CDR3 DNA reads TGTGCCAGCAGCTATCGACAGGGAACTAACTATGGCTACACCTTC. Protein sequence: CASSYRQGTNYGYTF.